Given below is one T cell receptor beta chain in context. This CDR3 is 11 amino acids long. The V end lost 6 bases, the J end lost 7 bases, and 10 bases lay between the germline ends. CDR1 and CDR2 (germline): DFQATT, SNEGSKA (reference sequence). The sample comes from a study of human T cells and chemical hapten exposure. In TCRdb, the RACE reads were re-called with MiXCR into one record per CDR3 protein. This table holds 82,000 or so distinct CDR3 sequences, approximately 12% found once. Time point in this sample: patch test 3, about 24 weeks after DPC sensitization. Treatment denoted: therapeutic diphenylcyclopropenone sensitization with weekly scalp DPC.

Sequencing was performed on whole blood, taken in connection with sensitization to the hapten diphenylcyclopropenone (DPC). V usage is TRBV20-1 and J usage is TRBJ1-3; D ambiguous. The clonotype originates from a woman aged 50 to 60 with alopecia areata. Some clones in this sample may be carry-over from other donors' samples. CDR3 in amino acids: CSAVRGNTIYF. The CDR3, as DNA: TGCAGTGCCGTGCGAGGGAACACCATATATTTT.